This T cell receptor beta chain comes out of a study of T cell repertoires in aging, cancer and after chemotherapy. Whole-study findings and limits: Untreated cancer patients had significantly lower blood TCR diversity than age-matched healthy donors. These repertoire data do not allow conclusions about immunological memory after chemotherapy.

V was cut by 5 bases and J by 9 bases, with 14 bases left in between. This CDR3 comprises 13 residues. Germline lookup yields CDR1 PRHDT and CDR2 FYEKMQ (reference sequence). Amplification of TCR beta used genomic DNA extracted from peripheral blood. This clonotype was picked up a small number of times. The antigen is not known. Rearranged V-D-J TRB sequences were amplified with a mixed TRB-A/B primer pool. TCRdb used MiXCR to reprocess the multiplex PCR reads, holding one entry per CDR3 protein. The profile shows more than 8,500 distinct CDR3 sequences, 39% of them singletons. Source material: blood. J is TRBJ2-1 and V is TRBV13; D gene unclear. This TCR came from a human donor in good health. CDR3 in amino acids: CASSRARSSEQFF. The CDR3 bases are TGTGCCAGCAGCCGAGCCAGGAGCAGTGAGCAGTTCTTC.